This T cell receptor (beta chain) was obtained from a study of blood T cell repertoires in COVID-19. In the original processing: By means of reference gene primer amplification, nucleated cell counts were estimated. The repertoire was sequenced with immunoSEQ multiplex PCR; TCRdb's copy has only in-frame clones and lacks some. V, J and clone size reflect that table, while D and trimming were determined from the DNA. Here the sample spans 88,000 or so clones, around 88% being singletons. Cohorts were determined from participant-reported clinical history. This CDR3 region has 14 residues. CDR1 is LNHDA, CDR2 SQIVND, per germline (reference sequence). Trimming removed 7 bases at V and 7 bases at J, with 19 bases between.

This chain links TRBV19 with TRBJ1-2, with unresolved D. The clonotype was recovered from a woman between 50 and 59 years old with acute COVID-19. The specimen was PBMCs or T cells enriched from blood (not recorded which). Here the CDR3 DNA reads TGTGCCAGTAAAACATGGGTTGCTGGAGCTGGCTACACCTTC. It encodes CASKTWVAGAGYTF. The complete variable domain, with remaining parts taken from reference TRBV19 and TRBJ1-2, reads DGGITQSPKYLFRKEGQNVTLSCEQNLNHDAMYWYRQDPGQGLRLIYYSQIVNDFQKGDIAEGYSVSREKKESFPLTVTSAQKNPTAFYLCASKTWVAGAGYTFGSGTRLTVV.